The entry that follows covers one T cell receptor beta chain sequence. The CDR3 totals 14 residues. Germline V CDR1 and CDR2: GTSNPN, SVGIG (reference sequence). V gave up 8 bases and J gave up 10 bases, with 21 bases separating them. The data derive from a study of blood T cell repertoires in COVID-19. Assay used: immunoSEQ multiplex PCR; TCRdb lists only in-frame clones, some missing. The profile covers around 190,000 clones, with 88% appearing a single time and about 4.4% taken by the ten largest. The receptor's source is a human donor in a cohort sampled during active COVID-19. Sequencing was done on a sample of peripheral blood. The chain uses TRBV30 and TRBJ1-6, with D possibly matching TRBD1 (6 bases). This chain's CDR3 is CAGLFRGEGSPLHF. The CDR3 DNA sequence: TGTGCCGGATTATTCAGGGGCGAAGGCTCACCCCTCCACTTT.